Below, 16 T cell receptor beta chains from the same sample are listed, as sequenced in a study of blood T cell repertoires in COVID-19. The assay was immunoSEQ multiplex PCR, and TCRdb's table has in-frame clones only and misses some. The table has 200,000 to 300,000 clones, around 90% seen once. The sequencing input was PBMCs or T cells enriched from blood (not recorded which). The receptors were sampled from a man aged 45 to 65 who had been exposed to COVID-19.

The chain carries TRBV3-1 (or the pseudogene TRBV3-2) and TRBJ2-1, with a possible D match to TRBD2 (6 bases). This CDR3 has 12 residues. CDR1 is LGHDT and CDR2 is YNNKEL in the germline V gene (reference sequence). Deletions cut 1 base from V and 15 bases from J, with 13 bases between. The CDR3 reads CASSQGPEGGFF. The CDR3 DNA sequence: TGTGCCAGCAGCCAAGGCCCAGAGGGAGGGTTCTTC.

The CDR3 sequence is CASSSAGFYEQYV. The CDR3, as DNA: TGTGCCAGCAGTTCAGCGGGTTTCTACGAGCAGTACGTC. This rearrangement joins TRBV28 to TRBJ2-7, with a possible D match to TRBD2 (6 bases). Per the germline V gene, CDR1 is MDHEN and CDR2 is SYDVKM. The CDR3 runs 13 residues. V lost 4 bases and J 3 bases, leaving 10 bases between the germline ends.

CDR3: CAWSWGGSSYNEQFF. The CDR3, as DNA: TGTGCCTGGAGTTGGGGAGGGAGCTCCTACAATGAGCAGTTCTTC. The V call is TRBV30, the J call TRBJ2-1; TRBD2 matches at 7 bases. Germline loops: CDR1 GTSNPN, CDR2 SVGIG (reference sequence). The CDR3 loop spans 15 amino acids. V shed 2 bases and J 0 bases; nucleotides not matched to a gene: 4.

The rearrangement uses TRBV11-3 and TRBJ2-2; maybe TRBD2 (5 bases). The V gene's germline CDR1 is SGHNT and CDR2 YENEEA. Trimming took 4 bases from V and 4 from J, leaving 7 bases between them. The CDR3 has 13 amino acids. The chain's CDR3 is CASSSSRTGELFF. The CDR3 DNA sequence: TGTGCCAGCAGCTCTAGCCGCACCGGGGAGCTGTTTTTT.

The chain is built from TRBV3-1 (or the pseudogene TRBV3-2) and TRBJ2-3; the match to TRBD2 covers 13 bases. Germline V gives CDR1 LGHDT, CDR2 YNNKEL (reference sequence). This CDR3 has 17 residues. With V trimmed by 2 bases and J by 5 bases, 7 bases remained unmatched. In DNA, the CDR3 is TGTGCCAGCAGCCAATATACTAGCGGGAGGGCTGGAGATACGCAGTATTTT. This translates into CASSQYTSGRAGDTQYF.

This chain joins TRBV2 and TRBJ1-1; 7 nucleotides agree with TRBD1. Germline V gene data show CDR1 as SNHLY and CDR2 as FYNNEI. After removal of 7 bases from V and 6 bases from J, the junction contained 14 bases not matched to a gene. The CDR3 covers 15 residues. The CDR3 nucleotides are TGTGCCAGCAACCGACTTGGACAGGCTCGGGCTGAAGCTTTCTTT. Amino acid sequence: CASNRLGQARAEAFF.

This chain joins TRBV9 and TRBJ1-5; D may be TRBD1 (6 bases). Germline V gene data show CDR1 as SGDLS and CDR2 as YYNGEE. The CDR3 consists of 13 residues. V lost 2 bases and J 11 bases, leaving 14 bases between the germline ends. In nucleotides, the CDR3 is TGTGCCAGCAGCGTTGACTTCCAGGGGACCCAGCATTTT. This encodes CASSVDFQGTQHF.

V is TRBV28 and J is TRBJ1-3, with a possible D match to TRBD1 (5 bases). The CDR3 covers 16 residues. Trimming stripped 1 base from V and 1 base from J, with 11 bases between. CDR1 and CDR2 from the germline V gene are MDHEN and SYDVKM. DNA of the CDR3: TGTGCCAGCAGTTTATTTCAGGGACTTTCTGGAAACACCATATATTTT. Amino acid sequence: CASSLFQGLSGNTIYF.

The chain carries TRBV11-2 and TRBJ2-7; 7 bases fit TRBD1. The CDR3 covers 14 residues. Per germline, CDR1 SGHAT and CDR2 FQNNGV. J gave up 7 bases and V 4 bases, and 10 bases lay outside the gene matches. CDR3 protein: CASSSRRGSREQYF. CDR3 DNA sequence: TGTGCCAGCAGCTCTCGCAGGGGGTCGAGAGAGCAGTACTTC.

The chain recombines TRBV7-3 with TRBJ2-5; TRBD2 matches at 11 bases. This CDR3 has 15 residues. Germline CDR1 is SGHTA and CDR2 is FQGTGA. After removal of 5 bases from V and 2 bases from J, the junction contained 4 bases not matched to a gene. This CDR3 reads CASSRASGGQETQYF. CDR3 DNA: TGTGCCAGCAGCCGCGCTAGCGGGGGGCAAGAGACCCAGTACTTC.

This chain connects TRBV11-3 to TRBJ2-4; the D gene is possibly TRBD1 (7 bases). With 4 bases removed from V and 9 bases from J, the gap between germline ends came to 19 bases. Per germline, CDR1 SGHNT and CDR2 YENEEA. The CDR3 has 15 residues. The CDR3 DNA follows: TGTGCCAGCAGCTCCAGGACAGGAGGGGCTACCATTCAGTACTTC. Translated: CASSSRTGGATIQYF.

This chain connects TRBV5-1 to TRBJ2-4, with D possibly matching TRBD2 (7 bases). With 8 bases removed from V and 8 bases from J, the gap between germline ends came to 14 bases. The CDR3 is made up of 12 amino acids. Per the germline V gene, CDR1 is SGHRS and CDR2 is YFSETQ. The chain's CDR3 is CASRGAVDIQYF. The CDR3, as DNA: TGCGCCAGTCGGGGGGCGGTGGACATTCAGTACTTC.

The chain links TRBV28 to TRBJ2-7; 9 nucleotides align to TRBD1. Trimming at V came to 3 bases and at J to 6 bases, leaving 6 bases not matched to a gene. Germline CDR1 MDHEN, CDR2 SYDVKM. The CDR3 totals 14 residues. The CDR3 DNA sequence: TGTGCCAGCAGTTTGGGGACAGGGAGTAGCGAGCAGTACTTC. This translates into CASSLGTGSSEQYF. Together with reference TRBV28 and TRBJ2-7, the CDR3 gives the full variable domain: DVKVTQSSRYLVKRTGEKVFLECVQDMDHENMFWYRQDPGLGLRLIYFSYDVKMKEKGDIPEGYSVSREKKERFSLILESASTNQTSMYLCASSLGTGSSEQYFGPGTRLTVT.

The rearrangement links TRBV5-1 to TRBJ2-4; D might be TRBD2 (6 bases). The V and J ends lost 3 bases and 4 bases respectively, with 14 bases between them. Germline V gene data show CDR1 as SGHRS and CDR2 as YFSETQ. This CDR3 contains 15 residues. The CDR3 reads CASSSSTSAKNIQYF. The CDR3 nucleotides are TGCGCCAGCAGCTCCTCGACTAGTGCAAAAAACATTCAGTACTTC.

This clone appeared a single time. This chain's CDR3 is CASSLNPGGSYNEQFF. CDR3 nucleotides: TGCGCCAGCAGCTTGAATCCGGGTGGCTCCTACAATGAGCAGTTCTTC. The chain links TRBV5-1 to TRBJ2-1, with no clear D. The CDR3 totals 16 residues. The germline V gene encodes CDR1 SGHRS and CDR2 YFSETQ. The V end lost 1 base, the J end lost 0 bases, and 11 bases lay between the germline ends.

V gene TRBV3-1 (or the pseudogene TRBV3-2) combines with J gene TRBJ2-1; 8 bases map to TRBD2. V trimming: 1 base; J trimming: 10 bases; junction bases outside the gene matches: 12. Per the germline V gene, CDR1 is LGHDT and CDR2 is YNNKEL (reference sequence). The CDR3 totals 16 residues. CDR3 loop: CASSQGTSPWWYEQFF. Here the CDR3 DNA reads TGTGCCAGCAGCCAAGGGACTAGCCCCTGGTGGTACGAGCAGTTCTTC.